This is a list of T cell receptor beta chains from one sample in a study of T-cell reconstitution after alpha-beta-depleted transplantation in children. TCRdb reprocessed the PCR reads with MiXCR, giving one entry per CDR3 protein. The table includes around 300,000 distinct CDR3 sequences, over 9% detected once. The material was PBMCs, obtained before TCRalphabeta/CD19-depleted stem cell transplant. Receptor source: a boy under two years old with acute myeloid leukemia, due to receive a stem cell transplant. The CDR3 runs from the conserved cysteine through the conserved F or W.

v_call: TRBV6-5
j_call: TRBJ2-7
cdr3_aa: CASSYATGNPSYEQYF

v_call: TRBV20-1
j_call: TRBJ2-6
cdr3_aa: CSARDTGANVLTF

v_call: TRBV3-1
j_call: TRBJ1-2
cdr3_aa: CASSLGQTNYGYTF

v_call: TRBV7-9
j_call: TRBJ1-1
cdr3_aa: CASSFTVNTEAFF

v_call: TRBV7-2
j_call: TRBJ2-2
cdr3_aa: CASSFRTSVNTGELFF

v_call: TRBV12-3/TRBV12-4
j_call: TRBJ2-7
cdr3_aa: CASSRFLYEQYF

v_call: TRBV12-3/TRBV12-4
j_call: TRBJ1-2
cdr3_aa: CASSYRLWGGYTF

v_call: TRBV28
j_call: TRBJ1-6
cdr3_aa: CASSSPYPYNSPLHF

v_call: TRBV30
j_call: TRBJ2-7
cdr3_aa: CAWDESYEQYF

v_call: TRBV25-1
j_call: TRBJ1-5
cdr3_aa: CASRGGSNQPQHF

v_call: TRBV7-2
j_call: TRBJ2-2
cdr3_aa: CASSFAVAANTGELFF

v_call: TRBV7-9
j_call: TRBJ1-4
cdr3_aa: CASSPGHANEKLFF

v_call: TRBV28
j_call: TRBJ1-2
cdr3_aa: CASSLWAGDHGYTF

v_call: TRBV5-1
j_call: TRBJ2-7
cdr3_aa: CASSLLEGAVGLYEQYF

v_call: TRBV27
j_call: TRBJ2-3
cdr3_aa: CASRLLAGADTQYF

v_call: TRBV6-5
j_call: TRBJ2-3
cdr3_aa: CASSYTSTDTQYF

v_call: TRBV15
j_call: TRBJ2-7
cdr3_aa: CATSRGTQGHDQYF

v_call: TRBV5-1
j_call: TRBJ2-7
cdr3_aa: CASSVRPLYEQYF

v_call: TRBV9
j_call: TRBJ2-1
cdr3_aa: CASSVGLAGVSSYNEQFF

v_call: TRBV28
j_call: TRBJ1-5
cdr3_aa: CASSLNRINQPQHF

v_call: TRBV7-2
j_call: TRBJ1-5
cdr3_aa: CASTSSNQPQHF

v_call: TRBV7-9
j_call: TRBJ2-2
cdr3_aa: CASSLVGATGLFF

v_call: TRBV7-8
j_call: TRBJ2-3
cdr3_aa: CASSWDRGSDTQYF

v_call: TRBV5-1
j_call: TRBJ1-6
cdr3_aa: CASSYREINSPLHF

v_call: TRBV29-1
j_call: TRBJ2-1
cdr3_aa: CSVEASGWANNEQFF

v_call: TRBV12-3/TRBV12-4
j_call: TRBJ2-7
cdr3_aa: CASSLADRAEQYF

v_call: TRBV7-3
j_call: TRBJ2-4
cdr3_aa: CASSPSSGSPAKNIQYF

v_call: TRBV5-6
j_call: TRBJ2-3
cdr3_aa: CASSLKGQGTDTQYF

v_call: TRBV6-2/TRBV6-3
j_call: TRBJ2-7
cdr3_aa: CASQGTGRSYEQYF

v_call: TRBV5-4
j_call: TRBJ2-5
cdr3_aa: CASSLGGLANGRETQYF

v_call: TRBV14
j_call: TRBJ2-1
cdr3_aa: CASSQYRTSGRSSYNEQFF

v_call: TRBV7-3
j_call: TRBJ2-3
cdr3_aa: CASSLGPGKTSTDTQYF

v_call: TRBV20-1
j_call: TRBJ2-1
cdr3_aa: CSASDRGLINEQFF

v_call: TRBV20-1
j_call: TRBJ1-2
cdr3_aa: CSARALGTGKVYGYTF